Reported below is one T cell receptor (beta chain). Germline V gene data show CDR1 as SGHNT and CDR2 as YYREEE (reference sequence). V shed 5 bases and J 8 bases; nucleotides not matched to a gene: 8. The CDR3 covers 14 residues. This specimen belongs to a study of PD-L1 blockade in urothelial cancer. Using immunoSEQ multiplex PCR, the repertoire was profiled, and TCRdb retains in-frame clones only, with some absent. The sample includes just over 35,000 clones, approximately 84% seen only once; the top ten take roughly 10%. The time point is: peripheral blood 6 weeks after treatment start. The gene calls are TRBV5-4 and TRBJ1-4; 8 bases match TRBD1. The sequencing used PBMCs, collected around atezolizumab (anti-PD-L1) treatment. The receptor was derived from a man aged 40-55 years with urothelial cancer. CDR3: CASSSDRVEEKLFF. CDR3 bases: TGTGCCAGCAGTTCGGACAGGGTCGAGGAAAAACTGTTTTTT.